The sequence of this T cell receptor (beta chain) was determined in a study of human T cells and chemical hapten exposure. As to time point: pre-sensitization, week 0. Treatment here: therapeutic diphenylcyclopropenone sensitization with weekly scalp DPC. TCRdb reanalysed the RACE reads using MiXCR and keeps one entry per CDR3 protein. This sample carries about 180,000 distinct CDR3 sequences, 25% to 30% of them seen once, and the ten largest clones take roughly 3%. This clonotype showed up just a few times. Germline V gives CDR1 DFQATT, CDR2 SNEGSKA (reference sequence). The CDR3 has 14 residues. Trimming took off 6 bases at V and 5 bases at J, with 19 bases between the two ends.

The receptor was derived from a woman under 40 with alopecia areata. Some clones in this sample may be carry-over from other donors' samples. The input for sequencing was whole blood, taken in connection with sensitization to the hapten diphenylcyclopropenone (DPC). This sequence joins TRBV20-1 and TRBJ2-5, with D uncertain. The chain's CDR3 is CSAQDPLPAETQYF. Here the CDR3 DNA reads TGCAGTGCCCAAGACCCTCTTCCAGCGGAGACCCAGTACTTC.